The 20 T cell receptor beta chains below were found in one sample sequenced in a study of T cells in tuberculosis. Clones were read by immunoSEQ multiplex PCR, and TCRdb kept only the in-frame ones, dropping some. The data show about 25,000 clones, with about 95% seen just once and almost 9.5% held by the top ten. Sequenced input: PBMCs. The receptors come from a donor aged 10 to 29 with latent tuberculosis or without tuberculosis infection.

The CDR3 loop is CASTFVAGLGSYEQYV. The CDR3 DNA is TGTGCCAGCACCTTCGTGGCGGGTCTCGGGTCCTACGAGCAGTACGTC. The chain links TRBV2 to TRBJ2-7, with D possibly matching TRBD2 (5 bases). V dropped 7 bases and J dropped 1 base, with 20 bases sitting between them. The CDR3 is made up of 16 amino acids. Germline loops: CDR1 SNHLY, CDR2 FYNNEI.

The chain links TRBV6-6 to TRBJ2-7; 8 bases line up with TRBD1. This CDR3 has 14 amino acids. From germline, CDR1 is MNHNY and CDR2 SVGAGI (reference sequence). The junction had 4 bases not matched to a gene; V was cut back by 5 bases and J by 1 base. CDR3 in DNA: TGTGCCAGCAGTCAACAGGGGGGATCCTACGAGCAGTACTTC. Translation gives CASSQQGGSYEQYF.

The DNA for the CDR3 is TGTGCCAGCAGAAGGGGGGATAGCGGGCACCTGGTTGGGGAGCTGTTTTTT. Its translation: CASRRGDSGHLVGELFF. The chain carries TRBV9 and TRBJ2-2, with D tentatively TRBD2 (7 bases). V gave up 5 bases and J gave up 8 bases, with 25 bases separating them. Germline CDR1 is SGDLS and CDR2 is YYNGEE. The CDR3 is 17 amino acids.

Here the CDR3 reads CASSLDRVNTGELFF. As DNA, the CDR3 is TGCGCCAGCAGCTTGGACAGGGTGAACACCGGGGAGCTGTTTTTT. V is TRBV5-1 and J is TRBJ2-2; D may be TRBD1 (6 bases). This CDR3 is built from 15 residues. Germline values: CDR1 SGHRS, CDR2 YFSETQ. V lost 0 bases and J lost 1, with 7 bases in between.

The rearrangement uses TRBV27 and TRBJ1-2; D is unresolved. Trimming removed 8 bases at V and 2 bases at J, with 18 bases between. From germline, CDR1 is MNHEY and CDR2 SMNVEV (reference sequence). CDR3 length equals 15 residues. This chain's CDR3 is CASRDLDERNYGYTF. For the CDR3, the DNA is TGTGCCAGCCGAGACCTGGATGAGCGGAACTATGGCTACACCTTC.

The chain employs TRBV5-6 and TRBJ1-1; maybe TRBD1 (5 bases). From germline, CDR1 is SGHDT and CDR2 YYEEEE. The V gene lost 3 bases and the J gene lost 8 bases, with 14 bases spanning the gap. The CDR3 totals 13 residues. Here the CDR3 DNA reads TGTGCCAGCAGCTCGCTCAGGGTTGAGGAAGCTTTCTTT. It codes for CASSSLRVEEAFF.

This chain connects TRBV11-1 to TRBJ2-5; 11 nucleotides agree with TRBD2. Germline assignment: CDR1 SGHAT and CDR2 FQDESV (reference sequence). CDR3 length equals 16 residues. Germline trimming cut 4 bases from V and 4 bases from J; bases unmatched to any gene: 8. The CDR3, as DNA: TGTGCCAGCAGCTCGCGACTAGCGGGGAGGCGAGAGACCCAGTACTTC. This translates into CASSSRLAGRRETQYF.

The chain couples TRBV18 to TRBJ2-7; D may be TRBD2 (5 bases). Trimming stripped 5 bases from V and 0 bases from J, with 8 bases between. Germline V gene lookup returns CDR1 KGHSH and CDR2 LQKENI. This CDR3 is built from 13 residues. CDR3 nucleotide sequence: TGTGCCAGCTCAGTCCGGGGCTCCTACGAGCAGTACTTC. Its translation: CASSVRGSYEQYF.

The chain carries TRBV18 and TRBJ1-4; no definite D call. The CDR3 contains 14 residues. V gave up 6 bases and J gave up 0 bases, with 8 bases separating them. Looked up from germline, CDR1 is KGHSH and CDR2 is LQKENI. CDR3 nucleotide sequence: TGTGCCAGCTCTAGCGGTGCAACTAATGAAAAACTGTTTTTT. As protein: CASSSGATNEKLFF.

This chain joins TRBV5-1 and TRBJ1-1; no clear D gene. Germline V gives CDR1 SGHRS, CDR2 YFSETQ. Trimming removed 3 bases from V and 4 bases from J, with 13 bases in between. CDR3 length: 14 amino acids. The CDR3 nucleotides are TGCGCCAGCAGCTACCGTCAGGCGGGCACTGAAGCTTTCTTT. It codes for CASSYRQAGTEAFF.

The J gene is TRBJ1-3, the V gene TRBV6-1; the D gene is possibly TRBD1 (6 bases). Germline CDR1 reads MNHNS; CDR2 reads SASEGT. Trimming left V 6 bases short and J 0 bases short, with 9 bases between. The CDR3 totals 14 residues. DNA for the CDR3: TGTGCCAGCAGGATGACAGGCTCTGGAAACACCATATATTTT. This codes for CASRMTGSGNTIYF.

The chain links TRBV28 to TRBJ2-1, with TRBD2 identical over 9 bases. The V segment lost 7 bases and the J segment 0 bases; nucleotides outside the gene matches: 10. The CDR3 covers 17 residues. The germline CDR1 and CDR2 sequences are MDHEN and SYDVKM. The CDR3 DNA follows: TGTGCCAGCACTCGACCGGGACTAGCCTCCTCCTACAATGAGCAGTTCTTC. Residues: CASTRPGLASSYNEQFF. The full variable domain, in which reference TRBV28 and TRBJ2-1 provide the parts outside the CDR3, is DVKVTQSSRYLVKRTGEKVFLECVQDMDHENMFWYRQDPGLGLRLIYFSYDVKMKEKGDIPEGYSVSREKKERFSLILESASTNQTSMYLCASTRPGLASSYNEQFFGPGTRLTVL.

The chain couples TRBV7-3 to TRBJ1-2; a possible D gene is TRBD1 (6 bases). The V gene's germline CDR1 is SGHTA and CDR2 FQGTGA. Trimming pared 5 bases from V and 5 bases from J, leaving 21 bases between. The CDR3 is 16 amino acids. The CDR3 sequence is CASSAGQSMGDYGYTF. For the CDR3, the DNA is TGTGCCAGCAGCGCCGGACAGAGTATGGGAGATTATGGCTACACCTTC.

The chain has TRBV5-5 and TRBJ1-1, with 8 bases identical to TRBD1. V lost 3 bases, J lost 6 bases, and 4 bases stayed unmatched. Germline V CDR1 and CDR2: SGHKS, YYEKEE (reference sequence). The CDR3 loop spans 13 amino acids. The CDR3 here is CASSSRGQAEAFF. The CDR3 DNA reads TGTGCCAGCAGCTCCAGGGGGCAGGCTGAAGCTTTCTTT.

This rearrangement joins TRBV18 to TRBJ2-2, with TRBD1 as a possible D gene (7 bases). Trimming cost V 3 bases and J 6 bases, with 11 bases left between them. Germline V lookup: CDR1 KGHSH, CDR2 LQKENI. The CDR3 runs to 14 residues. The DNA for the CDR3 is TGTGCCAGCTCACCGCAGGGGGGATCCGGGGAGCTGTTTTTT. As protein: CASSPQGGSGELFF. The full variable domain, in which reference TRBV18 and TRBJ2-2 provide the parts outside the CDR3, is NAGVMQNPRHLVRRRGQEARLRCSPMKGHSHVYWYRQLPEEGLKFMVYLQKENIIDESGMPKERFSAEFPKEGPSILRIQQVVRGDSAAYFCASSPQGGSGELFFGEGSRLTVL.

V usage is TRBV11-2 and J usage is TRBJ1-6; 10 bases fit TRBD1. Trimming took 1 base from V and 10 from J; bases not matched to a gene: 1. The length of the CDR3 is 14 residues. From germline, CDR1 is SGHAT and CDR2 FQNNGV. This chain's CDR3 is CASSLGQGASPLHF. CDR3 nucleotides: TGTGCCAGCAGCTTAGGACAGGGGGCCTCACCCCTCCACTTT.

This rearrangement joins TRBV6-1 to TRBJ2-5, with 8 bases that match TRBD2. This CDR3 has 15 residues. CDR1 is MNHNS and CDR2 is SASEGT in the germline V gene. Trimming cost V 1 base and J 2 bases; bases outside gene matches: 3. The CDR3 DNA follows: TGTGCCAGCAGTGAAGGGGCGGGGGGACAAGAGACCCAGTACTTC. It yields the protein CASSEGAGGQETQYF.

V gene TRBV2 combines with J gene TRBJ2-7; 10 positions agree with TRBD1. The V gene end was trimmed by 2 bases and the J gene end by 2 bases; junction bases not matched to a gene: 12. Germline V gene sequence: CDR1 SNHLY, CDR2 FYNNEI. CDR3 size: 18 residues. The CDR3 DNA sequence: TGTGCCAGCAGTGAAAGACGTTCCGGACAGGGGGGAACCTACGAGCAGTACTTC. Translation gives CASSERRSGQGGTYEQYF. The variable domain in full, completed from reference TRBV2 and TRBJ2-7, reads EPEVTQTPSHQVTQMGQEVILRCVPISNHLYFYWYRQILGQKVEFLVSFYNNEISEKSEIFDDQFSVERPDGSNFTLKIRSTKLEDSAMYFCASSERRSGQGGTYEQYFGPGTRLTVT.

The gene calls are TRBV15 and TRBJ1-2; weak D call: TRBD1 (6 bases). The V and J ends lost 1 base and 5 bases respectively, with 11 bases between them. The V gene's germline CDR1 is LNHNV and CDR2 YYDKDF (reference sequence). This CDR3 region has 14 residues. CDR3 sequence reads: CATSRVTGPYGYTF. Written as DNA, the CDR3 is TGTGCCACCAGCAGAGTGACAGGACCTTATGGCTACACCTTC.

The chain combines TRBV5-1 with TRBJ2-5, with TRBD1 matching 8 bases. This CDR3 has 16 residues. Germline V lookup: CDR1 SGHRS, CDR2 YFSETQ. V was clipped by 2 bases and J by 10 bases; unmatched bases: 16. The CDR3 here is CASSLSPDRASMGQYF. DNA for the CDR3: TGCGCCAGCAGCTTAAGCCCGGACAGGGCGTCAATGGGCCAGTACTTC.